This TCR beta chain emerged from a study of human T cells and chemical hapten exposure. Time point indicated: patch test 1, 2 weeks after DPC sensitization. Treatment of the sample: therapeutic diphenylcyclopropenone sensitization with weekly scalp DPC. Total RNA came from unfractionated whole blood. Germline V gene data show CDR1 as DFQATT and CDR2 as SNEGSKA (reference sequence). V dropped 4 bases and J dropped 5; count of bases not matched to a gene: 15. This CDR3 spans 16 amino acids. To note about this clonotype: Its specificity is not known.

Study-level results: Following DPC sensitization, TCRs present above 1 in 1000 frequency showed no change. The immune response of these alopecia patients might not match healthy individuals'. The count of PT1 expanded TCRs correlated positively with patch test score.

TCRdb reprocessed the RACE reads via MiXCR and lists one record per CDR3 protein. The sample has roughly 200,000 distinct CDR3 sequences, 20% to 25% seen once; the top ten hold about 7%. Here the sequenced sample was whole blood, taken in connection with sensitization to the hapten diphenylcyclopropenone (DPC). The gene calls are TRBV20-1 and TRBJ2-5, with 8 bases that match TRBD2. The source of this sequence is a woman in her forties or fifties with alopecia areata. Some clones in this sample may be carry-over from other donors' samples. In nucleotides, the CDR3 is TGCAGTGCTAACCCCGGGGTAGCGGGAAGGGGGGAGACCCAGTACTTC. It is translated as CSANPGVAGRGETQYF.